The subject of this entry is one TCR beta chain. Original analysis: Quantification of nucleated cells was approximated via reference gene primer amplification. Here immunoSEQ multiplex PCR was the method, and the copy in TCRdb shows in-frame clones only, minus some. V and J calls and clone size are copied from that table; D and trimming were computed from the DNA. This table has under 65,000 clones, approximately 78% appearing once. These data come from a study of blood T cell repertoires in COVID-19. Turning to the study itself: Sources were T cells, B-cell-depleted T cells, or PBMCs; the material itself was cDNA or gDNA.

The source is a man in his sixties with COVID-19, enrolled during active disease. Sample: peripheral blood.

The CDR3 bases are TGTGCCAGCAGCTTAGATGGCGGGAGGGCCCTCTACAATGAGCAGTTCTTC. This sequence encodes CASSLDGGRALYNEQFF. The V call is TRBV7-6, the J call TRBJ2-1; TRBD2 aligns across 9 bases. This CDR3 contains 17 residues. Trimming at V came to 1 base and at J to 3 bases, leaving 7 bases not matched to a gene. Germline-derived CDR1 and CDR2 are SGHVS and FNYEAQ.